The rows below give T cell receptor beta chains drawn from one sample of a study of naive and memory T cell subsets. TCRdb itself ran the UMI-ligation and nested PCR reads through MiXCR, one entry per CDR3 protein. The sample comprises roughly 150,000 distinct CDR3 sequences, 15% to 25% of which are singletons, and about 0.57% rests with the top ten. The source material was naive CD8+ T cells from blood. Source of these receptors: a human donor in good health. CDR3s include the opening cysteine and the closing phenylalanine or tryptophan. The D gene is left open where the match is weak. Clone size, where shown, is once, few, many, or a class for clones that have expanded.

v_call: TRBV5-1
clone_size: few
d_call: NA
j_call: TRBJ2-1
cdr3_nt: TGCGCCAGCAGCTTCCGCAGGGGATACGACAATGAGCAGTTCTTC
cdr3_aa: CASSFRRGYDNEQFF

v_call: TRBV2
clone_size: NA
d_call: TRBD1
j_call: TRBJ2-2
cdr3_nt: TGTGCCAGCAGTGAAGGGACAGGGCACACCGGGGAGCTGTTTTTT
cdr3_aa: CASSEGTGHTGELFF

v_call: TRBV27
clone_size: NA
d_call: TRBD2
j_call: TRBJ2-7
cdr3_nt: TGTGCCAGCAGTATCCGGGACTACAACTACGAGCAGTACTTC
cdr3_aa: CASSIRDYNYEQYF

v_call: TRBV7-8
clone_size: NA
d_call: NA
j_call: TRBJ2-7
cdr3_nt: TGTGCCAGCAGCTTAATTGCGTTTGGGGGGTTGTCCTACGAGCAGTACTTC
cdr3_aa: CASSLIAFGGLSYEQYF

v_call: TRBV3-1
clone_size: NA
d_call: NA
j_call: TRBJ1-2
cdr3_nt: TGTGCCAGCAGCCAAGCCTCGGCAGCTCTAGATGGCTACACCTTC
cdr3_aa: CASSQASAALDGYTF

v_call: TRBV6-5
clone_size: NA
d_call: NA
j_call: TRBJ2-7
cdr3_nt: TGTGCCAGCAGTTACGGTCAATCCTTCGAGCAGTACTTC
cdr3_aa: CASSYGQSFEQYF

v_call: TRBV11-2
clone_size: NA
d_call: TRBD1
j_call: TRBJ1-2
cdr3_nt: TGTGCCAGCAGCTTCGATCCAGACCCCTACAGGGGTGGCTACACCTTC
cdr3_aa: CASSFDPDPYRGGYTF

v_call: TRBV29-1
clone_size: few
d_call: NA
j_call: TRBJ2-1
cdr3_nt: TGCAGCGTTGACCGTGAGGTCTACAATGAGCAGTTCTTC
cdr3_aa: CSVDREVYNEQFF

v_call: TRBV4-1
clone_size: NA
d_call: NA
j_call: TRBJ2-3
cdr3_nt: TGCGCCAGCAGCCAAGATTACGGGATAAGGCAGTATTTT
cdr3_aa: CASSQDYGIRQYF

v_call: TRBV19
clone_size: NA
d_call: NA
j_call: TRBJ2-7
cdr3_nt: TGTGCCAGTAGTACGGCGGACGGACCCTACGAGCAGTACTTC
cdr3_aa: CASSTADGPYEQYF

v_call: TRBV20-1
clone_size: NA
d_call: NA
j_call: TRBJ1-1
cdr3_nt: TGCAGTGCTAGAGTGCGAGACGAGAACACTGAAGCTTTCTTT
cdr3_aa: CSARVRDENTEAFF

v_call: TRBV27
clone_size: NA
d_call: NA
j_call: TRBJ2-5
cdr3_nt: TGTGCCAGCAGTTTATTAACGGGGCAAGAGACCCAGTACTTC
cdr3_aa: CASSLLTGQETQYF

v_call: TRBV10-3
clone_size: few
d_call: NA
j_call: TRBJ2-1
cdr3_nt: TGTGCCATCCAGGACGAGTACTCCTACAATGAGCAGTTCTTC
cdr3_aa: CAIQDEYSYNEQFF

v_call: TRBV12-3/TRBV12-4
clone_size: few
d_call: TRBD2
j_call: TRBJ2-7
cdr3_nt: TGTGCCAGCAGTTTCCTAGCGGACGAGCAGTACTTC
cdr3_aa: CASSFLADEQYF

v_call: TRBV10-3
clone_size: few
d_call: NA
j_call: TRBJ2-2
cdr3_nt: TGTGCCATCGGTGGGGGAAACACCGGGGAGCTGTTTTTT
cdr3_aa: CAIGGGNTGELFF

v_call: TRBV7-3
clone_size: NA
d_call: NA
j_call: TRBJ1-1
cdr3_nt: TGTGCCAGCAGCTTAAGTCCGCGGGCCACTGAAGCTTTCTTT
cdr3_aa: CASSLSPRATEAFF

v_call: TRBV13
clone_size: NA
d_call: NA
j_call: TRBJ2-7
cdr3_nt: TGTGCCAGCAGCTTGGGAATGTTATACGAGCAGTACTTC
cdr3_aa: CASSLGMLYEQYF

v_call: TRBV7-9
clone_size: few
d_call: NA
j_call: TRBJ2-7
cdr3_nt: TGTGCCAGCAGCCGGTTTACCGGGACGGCAAGCTCCTACGAGCAGTACTTC
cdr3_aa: CASSRFTGTASSYEQYF

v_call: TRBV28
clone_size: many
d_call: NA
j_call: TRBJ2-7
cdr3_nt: TGTGCCAGCAGTTTACGCGGGGACGAGCAGTACTTC
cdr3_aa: CASSLRGDEQYF

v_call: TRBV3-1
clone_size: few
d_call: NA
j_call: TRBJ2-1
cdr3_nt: TGTGCCAGCATGGGGGGTCACAATGAGCAGTTCTTC
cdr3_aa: CASMGGHNEQFF

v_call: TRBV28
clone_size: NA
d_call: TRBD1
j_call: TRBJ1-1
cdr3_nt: TGTGCCAGCAGTCAAGGGACAGGGTGGGAAGCTTTCTTT
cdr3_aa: CASSQGTGWEAFF

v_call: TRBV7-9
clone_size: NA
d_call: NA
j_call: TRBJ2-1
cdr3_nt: TGTGCCAGCAGCTTAGGTCGGCAGGGACCATCCTACAATGAGCAGTTCTTC
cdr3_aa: CASSLGRQGPSYNEQFF

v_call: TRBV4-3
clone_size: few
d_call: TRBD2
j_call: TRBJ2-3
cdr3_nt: TGCGCCAGCAGCCAAAGGAGCGGGGAAGTCACAGATACGCAGTATTTT
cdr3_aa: CASSQRSGEVTDTQYF

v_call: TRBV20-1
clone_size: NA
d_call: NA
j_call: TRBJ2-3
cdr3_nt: TGCAGTGCTAGAGATTGGTCTACTACCCTTTGGGGCACAGATACGCAGTATTTT
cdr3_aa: CSARDWSTTLWGTDTQYF

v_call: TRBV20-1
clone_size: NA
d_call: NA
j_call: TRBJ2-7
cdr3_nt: TGCAGTGCTAGGGGCAGGGCCTACGAGCAGTACTTC
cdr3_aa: CSARGRAYEQYF

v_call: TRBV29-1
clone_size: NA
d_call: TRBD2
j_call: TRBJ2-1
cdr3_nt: TGTGGTGGGGGGGAGAGCTCCTACAATGAGCAGTTCTTC
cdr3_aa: CGGGESSYNEQFF

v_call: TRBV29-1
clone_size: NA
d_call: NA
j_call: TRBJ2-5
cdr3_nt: TGCAGCGTTGTAGGGGTTTTGGAGACCCAGTACTTC
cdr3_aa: CSVVGVLETQYF

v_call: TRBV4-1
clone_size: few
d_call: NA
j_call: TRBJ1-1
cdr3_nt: TGCGCCAGCAGCCAAGATCAGGGAGATGAAGCTTTCTTT
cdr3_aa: CASSQDQGDEAFF

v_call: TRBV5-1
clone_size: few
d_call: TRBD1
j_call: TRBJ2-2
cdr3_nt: TGCGCCAGCAGCTTGCCGATGGACAGGGGTGCCGGGGAGCTGTTTTTT
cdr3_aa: CASSLPMDRGAGELFF

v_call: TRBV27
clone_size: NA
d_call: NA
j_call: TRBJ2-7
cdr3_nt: TGTGCCAGCAGTCCATCGGGACGTTATACCTACGAGCAGTACTTC
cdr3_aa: CASSPSGRYTYEQYF

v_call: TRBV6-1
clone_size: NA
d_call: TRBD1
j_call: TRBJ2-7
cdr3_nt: TGTGCCAGCAGTGAAAGGTGGGACAGTGGGAACGAGCAGTACTTC
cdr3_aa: CASSERWDSGNEQYF

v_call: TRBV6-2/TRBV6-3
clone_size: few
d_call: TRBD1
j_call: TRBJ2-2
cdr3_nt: TGTGCCAGCAGTCCAGGGGGCTCCGGGGAGCTGTTTTTT
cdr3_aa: CASSPGGSGELFF